These T cell receptor beta chains were read from a single sample in a study of B cell selection in AIRE deficiency. Assay: immunoSEQ multiplex PCR; the TCRdb copy retains only in-frame clones and omits some. Of around 26,000 clones in the sample, about 92% were seen once. The sample was CD4+CD25+ Tregs sorted from PBMCs. Receptors originate from a human donor in good health. Each CDR3 is given with its conserved first and last residue. Each record gives: J gene, clone size, V gene, D gene, CDR3 DNA, CDR3 protein. The D gene is left open where the match is weak. Size values are once, few and many counts, or a class for expanded clones, and some rows have none.

J: TRBJ1-5
size: -
V: TRBV27
D: -
DNA: TGTGCCAGCAGTTTTGTAGGGGGGGCTAGCAATCAGCCCCAGCATTTT
CDR3: CASSFVGGASNQPQHF

J: TRBJ1-5
size: -
V: TRBV28
D: TRBD1
DNA: TGTGCCAGCAGGGGGGTGTACAGGGGAAATCAGCCCCAGCATTTT
CDR3: CASRGVYRGNQPQHF

J: TRBJ2-7
size: -
V: TRBV7-9
D: -
DNA: TGTGCCAGCAGCTTGACCTACGAGCAGTACTTC
CDR3: CASSLTYEQYF

J: TRBJ1-1
size: few
V: TRBV27
D: -
DNA: TGTGCCAGCAGTTATCGGATGAACACTGAAGCTTTCTTT
CDR3: CASSYRMNTEAFF

J: TRBJ2-3
size: -
V: TRBV7-9
D: TRBD1
DNA: TGTGCCAGCAACCGACAGGGTTTCACAGATACGCAGTATTTT
CDR3: CASNRQGFTDTQYF

J: TRBJ1-1
size: -
V: TRBV25-1
D: -
DNA: TGTGCCAGCAGAGACAGGTTTCATGAAGCTTTCTTT
CDR3: CASRDRFHEAFF

J: TRBJ2-7
size: once
V: TRBV7-6
D: -
DNA: TGTGCCAGCAGCTTAGACATCCTCGATAACGAGCAGTACTTC
CDR3: CASSLDILDNEQYF

J: TRBJ1-2
size: -
V: TRBV6-5
D: -
DNA: TGTGCCAGCAGTTACGACAGGCGCGGCTATGGCTACACCTTC
CDR3: CASSYDRRGYGYTF

J: TRBJ1-1
size: -
V: TRBV7-3
D: -
DNA: TGTGCCAGCAGCTTAGGGACGAACACTGAAGCTTTCTTT
CDR3: CASSLGTNTEAFF

J: TRBJ1-1
size: -
V: TRBV7-8
D: -
DNA: TGTGCCAGCAGCTCCGCCGCCGGGACAATGTCTGAAGCTTTCTTT
CDR3: CASSSAAGTMSEAFF

J: TRBJ1-1
size: once
V: TRBV29-1
D: TRBD1
DNA: TGCAGCGTGTCCCGGGACAGGGGGGCTGAAGCTTTCTTT
CDR3: CSVSRDRGAEAFF

J: TRBJ2-5
size: -
V: TRBV5-1
D: TRBD2
DNA: TGCGCCAGCAGCCGGGTGGCTAGCGGGGGGGCTCAGACCCAGTACTTC
CDR3: CASSRVASGGAQTQYF

J: TRBJ1-5
size: -
V: TRBV10-1
D: TRBD1
DNA: TGCGCCAGCAGGGGGGACAGTCAAAGCAATCAGCCCCAGCATTTT
CDR3: CASRGDSQSNQPQHF

J: TRBJ2-5
size: -
V: TRBV28
D: TRBD2
DNA: TGTGCCAGCCACACCGGGGGGGGCTACCAAGAGACCCAGTACTTC
CDR3: CASHTGGGYQETQYF

J: TRBJ1-1
size: once
V: TRBV5-1
D: TRBD1
DNA: TGCGCCAGCAGCTCCACACAGGGGGGGACTGAAGCTTTCTTT
CDR3: CASSSTQGGTEAFF

J: TRBJ1-1
size: few
V: TRBV5-1
D: -
DNA: TGCGCCAGCAGCTTGGGACTAGTGGCGAACACTGAAGCTTTCTTT
CDR3: CASSLGLVANTEAFF

J: TRBJ2-5
size: medium-sized
V: TRBV10-3
D: -
DNA: TGTGCCATCAGTGAGGGCGGGAAGAAAGAGACCCAGTACTTC
CDR3: CAISEGGKKETQYF

J: TRBJ2-3
size: once
V: TRBV30
D: -
DNA: TGTGCCTGGAGTGTGGCAGGGAGTGTTGCAGATACGCAGTATTTT
CDR3: CAWSVAGSVADTQYF

J: TRBJ2-3
size: -
V: TRBV5-4
D: -
DNA: TGTGCCAGCAGCTCCGGGACTCTCACAGATACGCAGTATTTT
CDR3: CASSSGTLTDTQYF

J: TRBJ1-2
size: once
V: TRBV10-3
D: TRBD1
DNA: TGTGCCACCACAGGGGGCTACTATGGCTACACCTTC
CDR3: CATTGGYYGYTF

J: TRBJ2-1
size: -
V: TRBV5-1
D: TRBD2
DNA: TGCGCCAGCCGACTAGCGGGGGTGAATGAGCAGTTCTTC
CDR3: CASRLAGVNEQFF